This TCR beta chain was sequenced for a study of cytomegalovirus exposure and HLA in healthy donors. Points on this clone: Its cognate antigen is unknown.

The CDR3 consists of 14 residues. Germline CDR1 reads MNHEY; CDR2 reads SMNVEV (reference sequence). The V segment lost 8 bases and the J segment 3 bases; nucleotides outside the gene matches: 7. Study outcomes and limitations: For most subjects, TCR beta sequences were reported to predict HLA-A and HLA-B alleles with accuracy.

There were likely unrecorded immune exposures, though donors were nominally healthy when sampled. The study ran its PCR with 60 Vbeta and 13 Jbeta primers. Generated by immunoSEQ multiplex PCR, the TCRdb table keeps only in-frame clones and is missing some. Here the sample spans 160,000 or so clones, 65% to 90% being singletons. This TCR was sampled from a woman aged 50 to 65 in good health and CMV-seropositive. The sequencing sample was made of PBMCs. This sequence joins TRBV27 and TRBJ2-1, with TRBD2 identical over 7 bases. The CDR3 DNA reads TGTGCCAGCTCTGGGGAGGGCCTCTACAATGAGCAGTTCTTC. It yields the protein CASSGEGLYNEQFF.